Listed here are 2 T cell receptor beta chains from one sample, sequenced in a study of tumor-infiltrating T cells and Merkel cell polyomavirus (dated by TCRdb to about 2017). Study-wide context: In Merkel cell carcinoma patients, the study examined CD8+ T cells specific for the Merkel cell polyomavirus KLL epitope.

All patients' tumors stained robustly positive for Merkel cell polyomavirus Large T antigen by immunohistochemistry. The receptor library was made with the immunoSEQ multiplex PCR assay. Here the immuneACCESS table is served through TCRdb, limited to in-frame sequences with V and J called. Missing clones are a known gap in these copies; in checked studies unresolved V genes cover under half, and the rest lacks a known reason. The sample table contains 20,000 to 25,000 clones; only one count was recorded for nearly 90% of them. Of the sample, around 2.5% is held by the ten largest clones. The sequencing sample was made of lymph node tissue. The receptors here all came from a middle-aged man with Merkel cell carcinoma.

This clone was detected only once. The chain links TRBV2 to TRBJ2-5; D perhaps matches TRBD2 (6 bases). The V gene lost 5 bases and the J gene lost 4 bases, with 14 bases spanning the gap. The CDR3 is made up of 14 amino acids. The germline V gene has CDR1 SNHLY and CDR2 FYNNEI. CDR3 bases: TGTGCCAGCAGTCTATCGACTAGAGGAGAGACCCAGTACTTC. This sequence encodes CASSLSTRGETQYF.

This clone was counted a single time. The J gene is TRBJ2-7, the V gene TRBV11-2; weak D call: TRBD1 (5 bases). This CDR3 has 15 amino acids. Germline CDR1 SGHAT, CDR2 FQNNGV. Trimming removed 5 bases from V and 5 bases from J, with 19 bases in between. For the CDR3, the DNA is TGTGCCAGCAGCCAAGGATTCTCTCAAGGGGACGAGCAGTACTTC. It translates to CASSQGFSQGDEQYF.